Shown below are 15 T cell receptor beta chains from a single sample sequenced in a study of human T cells and chemical hapten exposure. Specified time point: patch test 2, 6 weeks after DPC sensitization. Treatment defined: therapeutic diphenylcyclopropenone sensitization with weekly scalp DPC. TCRdb re-derived calls from the RACE reads in MiXCR, one entry per CDR3 protein. There are 96,000 or so distinct CDR3 sequences in the sample; about a tenth occur only once, and about 2% lies in the top ten. The sequencing used whole blood, collected in connection with sensitization to the hapten diphenylcyclopropenone (DPC). The receptors originated from a woman between 40 and 55 years old with alopecia areata. Some clones in this sample may be carry-over from other donors' samples.

The chain carries TRBV6-2 or TRBV6-3 and TRBJ1-2; 7 positions match TRBD1. The CDR3 runs to 14 residues. The J segment lost 8 bases and the V segment lost 2 bases, leaving 8 bases of the junction unmatched. Germline V gene lookup returns CDR1 MNHEY and CDR2 SVGEGT. CDR3 sequence reads: CASSYVGTDRGYTF. The CDR3 DNA is TGTGCCAGCAGTTACGTCGGGACAGACCGCGGCTACACCTTC.

This clonotype was picked up many times. The chain has TRBV7-9 and TRBJ1-2, with D unclear. This CDR3 has 13 amino acids. V was clipped by 7 bases and J by 2 bases, with 11 bases between them. CDR1 and CDR2 (germline): SEHNR, FQNEAQ (reference sequence). The CDR3 nucleotides are TGTGCCAGCAACAGCGTGGAAAACTATGGCTACACCTTC. Protein sequence: CASNSVENYGYTF.

This clonotype was recorded many times. V usage is TRBV27 and J usage is TRBJ2-5; D is unclear. Germline CDR1 MNHEY, CDR2 SMNVEV (reference sequence). V lost 6 bases and J 5 bases, leaving 13 bases between the germline ends. The length of the CDR3 is 13 residues. The CDR3: CASRRLGGETQYF. In DNA form, the CDR3 reads TGTGCCAGCAGGAGACTGGGTGGCGAGACCCAGTACTTC.

The table lists this clonotype with many counts. The chain recombines TRBV14 with TRBJ2-1, with 9 bases that match TRBD1. The CDR3 totals 15 residues. V was pared by 7 bases and J by 4 bases, with 8 bases of the junction left unmatched. Looked up from germline, CDR1 is SGHDN and CDR2 is FVKESK. The CDR3 sequence is CASTRGDRVYNEQFF. The CDR3 DNA reads as TGTGCCAGCACCCGAGGGGACAGGGTTTACAATGAGCAGTTCTTC. The full variable domain, completed using reference TRBV14 and TRBJ2-1, is EAGVTQFPSHSVIEKGQTVTLRCDPISGHDNLYWYRRVMGKEIKFLLHFVKESKQDESGMPNNRFLAERTGGTYSTLKVQPAELEDSGVYFCASTRGDRVYNEQFFGPGTRLTVL.

This clonotype was seen only a few times. The J gene is TRBJ2-4, the V gene TRBV12-3 or TRBV12-4, with 16 bases that match TRBD2. V shed 3 bases, J shed 6 bases, and the junction held 2 bases outside the gene matches. This CDR3 region has 16 residues. CDR3 in DNA: TGTGCCAGCAGTTTTGGGACTAGCGGGAGGGGAAACATTCAGTACTTC. Translated: CASSFGTSGRGNIQYF.

This clonotype was found many times. The CDR3 bases are TGTGCCAGCAGTGAATTCGGCAGGGGTAATTCACCCCTCCACTTT. This sequence encodes CASSEFGRGNSPLHF. The J gene is TRBJ1-6, the V gene TRBV6-1, with D possibly being TRBD1 (6 bases). Germline assignment: CDR1 MNHNS and CDR2 SASEGT. The CDR3 has 15 amino acids. The V and J ends lost 2 bases and 6 bases respectively, with 11 bases between them.

For this clonotype: One junction end disagrees with the germline gene, perhaps due to a read error. The chain joins TRBV18 to TRBJ1-4; D is unclear. The V gene's germline CDR1 is KGHSH and CDR2 LQKENI. The CDR3 extends over 14 amino acids. Here the CDR3 reads CPSSRMGTNEKLFF. The CDR3 bases are TGTCCCAGCTCACGAATGGGAACTAATGAAAAACTGTTTTTT.

The sample holds many counts of this clonotype. This chain links TRBV6-2 or TRBV6-3 with TRBJ2-7, with 11 positions matching TRBD2. With V trimmed by 6 bases and J by 2 bases, 6 bases remained unmatched. Germline V gene data show CDR1 as MNHEY and CDR2 as SVGEGT. The CDR3 is 15 amino acids. CDR3 sequence reads: CASRPGTSGAYEQYF. The CDR3 DNA sequence: TGTGCCAGCAGACCCGGGACTAGCGGTGCCTACGAGCAGTACTTC.

This clonotype was counted between two and nine times. The chain recombines TRBV29-1 with TRBJ1-1; a weak D match, TRBD1 (6 bases). Trimming removed 7 bases at V and 8 bases at J, with 23 bases between. CDR1 is SQVTM and CDR2 is ANQGSEA in the germline V gene. This CDR3 has 14 amino acids. The CDR3 DNA reads TGCAGCGCTTCACTCCCTCAACAGGGAGGAGAAGCTTTCTTT. Residues: CSASLPQQGGEAFF.

This clonotype was seen repeatedly, ten times or more. The J gene is TRBJ2-5, the V gene TRBV24-1; perhaps TRBD1 as D (7 bases). Germline V gene data show CDR1 as KGHDR and CDR2 as SFDVKD. The V end was cut by 5 bases, the J end by 4 bases, with 16 bases between. The CDR3 length is 15 residues. CDR3 residues: CATSVASGGRETQYF. As DNA, the CDR3 is TGTGCCACCAGTGTTGCGTCAGGGGGGCGAGAGACCCAGTACTTC.

The V and J genes are TRBV7-3 and TRBJ1-6; D gene unclear. Germline V lookup: CDR1 SGHTA, CDR2 FQGTGA. Trimming pared 8 bases from V and 8 bases from J, leaving 13 bases between. The CDR3 covers 13 residues. The CDR3 bases are TGTGCCAGCCGCCAGACCAGAGATTCACCCCTCCACTTT. Encoded protein: CASRQTRDSPLHF.

This clonotype occurred many times. The chain links TRBV29-1 to TRBJ1-2, with no clear D. Germline CDR1 SQVTM, CDR2 ANQGSEA. The CDR3 covers 12 residues. The V end was cut by 4 bases, the J end by 2 bases, with 8 bases between. The CDR3 nucleotides read TGCAGCGTTGCCGGGATGAACTATGGCTACACCTTC. It codes for CSVAGMNYGYTF.

This clonotype was seen only a few times. CDR3 sequence (DNA): TGTGCCAGCTCCCACTATGACCCTGAGGGCTACACCTTC. Translation: CASSHYDPEGYTF. This chain links TRBV18 with TRBJ1-2; no definite D call. V lost 6 bases and J 8 bases, leaving 16 bases between the germline ends. Looked up from germline, CDR1 is KGHSH and CDR2 is LQKENI. The length of the CDR3 is 13 residues.

This chain links TRBV18 with TRBJ2-3; weak D call: TRBD2 (5 bases). There are 15 residues in the CDR3. Germline V gives CDR1 KGHSH, CDR2 LQKENI. Trimming left V 6 bases short and J 1 base short, with 14 bases between. The CDR3 protein is CASSVRGIGTDTQYF. For the CDR3, the DNA is TGTGCCAGCTCGGTCCGGGGAATCGGCACAGATACGCAGTATTTT.

There are many counts of this clonotype. The genes are TRBV11-2 and TRBJ2-1, with TRBD2 matching over 8 bases. V trimming: 6 bases; J trimming: 3 bases; junction bases outside the gene matches: 7. Germline V gives CDR1 SGHAT, CDR2 FQNNGV. This CDR3 has 15 residues. CDR3 bases: TGTGCCAGCAGTGTAGCGGGAACCCTCTACAATGAGCAGTTCTTC. Its translation is CASSVAGTLYNEQFF.